The clone carrying this TCR beta chain came up many times. What it binds is unknown. Researchers tagged individual cDNA molecules with unique molecular identifiers. One entry per CDR3 protein, called by TCRdb with MiXCR from the 5' RACE reads. In the table there are 50,000 to 60,000 distinct CDR3 sequences, 7% to 8% of which are singletons. The CDR3 consists of 16 residues. Trimming removed 3 bases from V and 0 bases from J, with 14 bases in between. The germline V gene has CDR1 MDHEN and CDR2 SYDVKM. This sample stems from a study of early T cells in non-severe SARS-CoV-2 infection. Study as a whole: The chains were unpaired, and the sequenced material was bulk RNA from unsorted whole blood.

Regarding the study as a whole: Using VDJdb, the matching emphasized anti-spike CD8 responses while missing private and CD4 specificities.

The TCR sequence derives from an adult who was a healthcare worker with PCR-confirmed SARS-CoV-2 infection or an uninfected control (not recorded which). This rearrangement joins TRBV28 to TRBJ1-1, with D uncertain. Sample: whole blood. The CDR3 here is CASSFPGRGVNTEAFF. The CDR3 DNA is TGTGCCAGCAGTTTTCCTGGTCGGGGAGTGAACACTGAAGCTTTCTTT.